This record concerns one TCR beta chain sequence. Newly diagnosed hyperthyroidism patients aged 18 to 65 years had disease lasting under 2 months. Regions amplified from RNA transcripts were the TCR beta CDR3 regions. The HTBI primer set served for first-round RT-PCR of the TCR CDR3. TCRdb re-analysed the multiplex PCR reads in MiXCR, keeping a single row per CDR3 protein. The repertoire holds roughly 570,000 distinct CDR3 sequences, roughly 46% seen once, with around 7.7% in the top ten. The source of the sample is a study of T cells in Graves' hyperthyroidism and ophthalmopathy. The germline V gene encodes CDR1 SQVTM and CDR2 ANQGSEA. This CDR3 has 14 residues. V shed 8 bases and J shed 4 bases, with 20 bases lying between them.

Sequencing input: peripheral blood or thyroid tissue (not recorded which). The receptor comes from a woman between 18 and 30 years old with Graves' hyperthyroidism. The gene calls are TRBV29-1 and TRBJ1-2; D may be TRBD1 (5 bases). CDR3 loop: CSSQNRDETYGYTF. The CDR3 region has the DNA TGCAGCTCCCAGAACCGGGACGAAACCTATGGCTACACCTTC.